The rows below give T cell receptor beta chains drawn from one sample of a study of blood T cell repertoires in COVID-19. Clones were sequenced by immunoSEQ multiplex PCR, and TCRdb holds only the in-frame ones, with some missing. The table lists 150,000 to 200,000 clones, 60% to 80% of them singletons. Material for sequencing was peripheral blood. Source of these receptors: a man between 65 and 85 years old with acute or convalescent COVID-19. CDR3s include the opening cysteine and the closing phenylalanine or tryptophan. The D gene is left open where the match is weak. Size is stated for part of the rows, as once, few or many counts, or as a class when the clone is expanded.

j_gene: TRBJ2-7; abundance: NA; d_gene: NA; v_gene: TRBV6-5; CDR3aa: CASVSAGASSYEQYF; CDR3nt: TGTGCCAGCGTCTCGGCAGGGGCCTCCTCCTACGAGCAGTACTTC
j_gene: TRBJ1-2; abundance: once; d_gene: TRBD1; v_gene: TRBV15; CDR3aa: CATSEGQALGYTF; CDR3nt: TGTGCCACCAGCGAGGGACAGGCTCTGGGCTACACCTTC
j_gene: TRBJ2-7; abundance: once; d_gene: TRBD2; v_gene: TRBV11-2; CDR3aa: CASSYPGLATYEQYF; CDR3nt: TGTGCCAGCAGCTACCCGGGACTAGCGACCTACGAGCAGTACTTC
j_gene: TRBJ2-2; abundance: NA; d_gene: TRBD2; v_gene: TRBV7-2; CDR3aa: CASSPYGGGNTGELFF; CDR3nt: TGTGCCAGCAGCCCCTATGGGGGGGGGAACACCGGGGAGCTGTTTTTT
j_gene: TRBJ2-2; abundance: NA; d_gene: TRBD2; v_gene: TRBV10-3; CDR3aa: CAISPLGGVGTGELFF; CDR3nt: TGTGCCATCAGCCCCCTCGGGGGGGTTGGAACCGGGGAGCTGTTTTTT
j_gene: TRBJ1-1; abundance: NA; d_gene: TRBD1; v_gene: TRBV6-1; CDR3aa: CASKGQGAATEAFF; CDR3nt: TGTGCCAGCAAAGGACAGGGGGCGGCCACTGAAGCTTTCTTT
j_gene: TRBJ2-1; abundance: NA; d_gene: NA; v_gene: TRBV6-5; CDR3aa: CASKAGTTYNEQFF; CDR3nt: TGTGCCAGCAAAGCCGGGACAACCTACAATGAGCAGTTCTTC
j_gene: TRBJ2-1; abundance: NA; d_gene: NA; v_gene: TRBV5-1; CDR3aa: CASSPVSNEQFF; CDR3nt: TGCGCCAGCAGCCCCGTCTCCAATGAGCAGTTCTTC
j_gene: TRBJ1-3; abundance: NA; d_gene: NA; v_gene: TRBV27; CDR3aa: CASSLQGPAGPEAGNTIYF; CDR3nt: TGTGCCAGCAGTTTGCAGGGGCCCGCCGGGCCTGAAGCTGGAAACACCATATATTTT
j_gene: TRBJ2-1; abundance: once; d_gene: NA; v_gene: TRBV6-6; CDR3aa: CASSNYGSDNEQFF; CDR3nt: TGTGCCAGCAGTAATTACGGCAGCGACAATGAGCAGTTCTTC
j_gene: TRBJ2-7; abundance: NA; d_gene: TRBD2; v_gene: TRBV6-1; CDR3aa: CASSEGLAGTYEQYF; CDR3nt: TGTGCCAGCAGTGAAGGTCTAGCGGGGACTTACGAGCAGTACTTC
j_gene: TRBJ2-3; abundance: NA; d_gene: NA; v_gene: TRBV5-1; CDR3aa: CASSLLGRTDTQYF; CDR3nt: TGCGCCAGCAGCTTGCTGGGGCGAACAGATACGCAGTATTTT
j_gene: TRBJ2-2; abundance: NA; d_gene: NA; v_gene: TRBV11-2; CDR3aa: CASSSWGRFANTGELFF; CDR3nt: TGTGCCAGCAGCTCCTGGGGGCGGTTCGCGAACACCGGGGAGCTGTTTTTT
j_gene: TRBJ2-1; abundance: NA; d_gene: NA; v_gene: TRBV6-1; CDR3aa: CASSEQRLRNEQFF; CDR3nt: TGTGCCAGCAGTGAGCAGCGGCTTAGGAATGAGCAGTTCTTC
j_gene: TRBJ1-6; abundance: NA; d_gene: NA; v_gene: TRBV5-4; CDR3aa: CASSSRVSPLHF; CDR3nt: TGTGCCAGCAGCTCCAGGGTTTCACCCCTCCACTTT
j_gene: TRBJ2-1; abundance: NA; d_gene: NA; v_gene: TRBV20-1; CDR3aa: CSGAIYNEQFF; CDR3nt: TGCAGTGGGGCGATTTACAATGAGCAGTTCTTC
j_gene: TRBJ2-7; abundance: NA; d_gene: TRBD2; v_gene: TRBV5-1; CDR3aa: CASSIQAGATYEQYF; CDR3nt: TGCGCCAGCAGCATACAAGCGGGGGCCACCTACGAGCAGTACTTC
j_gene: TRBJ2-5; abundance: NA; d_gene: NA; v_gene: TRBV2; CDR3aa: CASSVFGGQETQYF; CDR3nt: TGTGCCAGCAGTGTGTTCGGGGGACAAGAGACCCAGTACTTC
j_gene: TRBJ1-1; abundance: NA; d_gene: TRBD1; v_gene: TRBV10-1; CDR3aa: CASSGQGATEAFF; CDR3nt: TGCGCCAGCAGTGGTCAGGGGGCGACTGAAGCTTTCTTT
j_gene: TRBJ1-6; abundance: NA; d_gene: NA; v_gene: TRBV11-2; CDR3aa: CASSSREVVLDSPLHF; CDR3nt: TGTGCCAGCAGCTCCCGGGAAGTGGTACTCGATTCACCCCTCCACTTT
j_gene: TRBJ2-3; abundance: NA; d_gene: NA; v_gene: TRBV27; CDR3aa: CASSSGGPDTQYF; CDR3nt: TGTGCCAGCAGTTCCGGGGGTCCAGATACGCAGTATTTT
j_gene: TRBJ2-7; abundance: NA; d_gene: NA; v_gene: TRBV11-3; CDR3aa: CASSLERVSPSYEQYF; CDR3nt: TGTGCCAGCAGCTTAGAGAGAGTGAGCCCCTCCTACGAGCAGTACTTC
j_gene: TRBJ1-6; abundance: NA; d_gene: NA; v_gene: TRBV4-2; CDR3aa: CASSQETSSYNSPLHF; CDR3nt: TGTGCCAGCAGCCAAGAAACGAGCTCCTATAATTCACCCCTCCACTTT
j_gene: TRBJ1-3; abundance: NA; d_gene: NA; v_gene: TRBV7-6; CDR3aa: CASSLVGADSGNTIYF; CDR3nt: TGTGCCAGCAGCTTAGTTGGAGCAGACTCTGGAAACACCATATATTTT
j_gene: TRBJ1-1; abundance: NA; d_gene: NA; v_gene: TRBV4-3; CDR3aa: CASSQDFRDTEAFF; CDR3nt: TGCGCCAGCAGCCAAGATTTTCGAGACACTGAAGCTTTCTTT
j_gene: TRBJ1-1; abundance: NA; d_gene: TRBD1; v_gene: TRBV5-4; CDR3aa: CASSPGTENTEAFF; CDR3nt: TGTGCCAGCAGCCCCGGGACAGAGAACACTGAAGCTTTCTTT
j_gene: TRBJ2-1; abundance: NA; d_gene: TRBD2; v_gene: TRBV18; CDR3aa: CASSPQTTVLAGGPGEQFF; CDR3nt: TGTGCCAGCTCACCGCAGACGACAGTACTAGCGGGAGGGCCCGGTGAGCAGTTCTTC
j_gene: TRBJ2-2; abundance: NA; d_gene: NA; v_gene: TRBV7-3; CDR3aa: CASSVSNTGELFF; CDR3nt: TGTGCCAGCAGCGTCTCCAACACCGGGGAGCTGTTTTTT
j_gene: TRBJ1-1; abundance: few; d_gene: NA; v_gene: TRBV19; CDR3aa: CASRGRQNMNTEAFF; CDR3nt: TGTGCCAGTCGCGGGCGACAAAACATGAACACTGAAGCTTTCTTT
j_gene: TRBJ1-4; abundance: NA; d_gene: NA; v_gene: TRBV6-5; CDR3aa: CASSYESKNEKLFF; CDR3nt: TGTGCCAGCAGTTACGAGTCCAAGAATGAAAAACTGTTTTTT
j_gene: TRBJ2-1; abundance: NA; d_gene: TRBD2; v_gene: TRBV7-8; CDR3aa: CASSLRRLAGESYNEQFF; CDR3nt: TGTGCCAGCAGCTTAAGGAGACTAGCGGGGGAGTCCTACAATGAGCAGTTCTTC
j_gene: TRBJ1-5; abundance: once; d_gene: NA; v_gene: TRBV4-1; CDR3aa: CASSLNPTADQPQHF; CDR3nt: TGCGCCAGCAGCCTGAATCCGACAGCAGATCAGCCCCAGCATTTT
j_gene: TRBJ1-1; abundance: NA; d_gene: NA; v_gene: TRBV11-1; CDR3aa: CASSNTGTTNTEAFF; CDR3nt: TGTGCCAGCAGCAACACCGGGACAACGAACACTGAAGCTTTCTTT
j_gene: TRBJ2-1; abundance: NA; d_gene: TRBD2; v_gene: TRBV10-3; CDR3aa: CALRPGLESNEQFF; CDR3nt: TGTGCCTTACGGCCGGGACTAGAGAGCAATGAGCAGTTCTTC
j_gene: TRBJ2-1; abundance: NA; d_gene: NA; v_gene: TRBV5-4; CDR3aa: CASSEQYNEQFF; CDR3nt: TGTGCCAGCAGTGAACAATACAATGAGCAGTTCTTC
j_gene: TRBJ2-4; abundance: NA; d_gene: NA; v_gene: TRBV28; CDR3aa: CASSPDWAKNIQYF; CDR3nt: TGTGCCAGCAGTCCCGACTGGGCCAAAAACATTCAGTACTTC
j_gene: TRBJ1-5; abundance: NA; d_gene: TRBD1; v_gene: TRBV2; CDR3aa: CASSESGQINQPQHF; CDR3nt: TGTGCCAGCAGTGAATCGGGACAGATCAATCAGCCCCAGCATTTT
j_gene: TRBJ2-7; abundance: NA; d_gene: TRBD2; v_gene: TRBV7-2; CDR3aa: CASSFIAGGDYEQYF; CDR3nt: TGTGCCAGCAGCTTTATAGCGGGGGGAGACTACGAGCAGTACTTC
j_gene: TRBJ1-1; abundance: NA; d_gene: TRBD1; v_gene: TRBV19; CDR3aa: CASRWDSMNTEAFF; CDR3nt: TGTGCCAGTAGATGGGACAGCATGAACACTGAAGCTTTCTTT
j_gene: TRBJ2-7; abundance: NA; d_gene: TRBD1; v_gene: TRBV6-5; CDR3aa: CASRPPGQGGNEQYF; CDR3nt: TGTGCCAGCAGACCCCCGGGACAGGGAGGGAACGAGCAGTACTTC
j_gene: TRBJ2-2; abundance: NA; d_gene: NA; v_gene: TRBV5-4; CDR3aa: CASSYGGTGTGELFF; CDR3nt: TGTGCCAGCAGCTATGGGGGCACGGGCACCGGGGAGCTGTTTTTT
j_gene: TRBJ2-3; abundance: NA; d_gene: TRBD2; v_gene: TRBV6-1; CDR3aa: CASSDVASGADTQYF; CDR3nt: TGTGCCAGCAGTGATGTGGCTAGCGGCGCAGATACGCAGTATTTT
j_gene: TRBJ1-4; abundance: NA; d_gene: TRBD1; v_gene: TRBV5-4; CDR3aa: CASSMAQGAGSNEKLFF; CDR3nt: TGTGCCAGCAGCATGGCACAGGGGGCCGGGTCTAATGAAAAACTGTTTTTT
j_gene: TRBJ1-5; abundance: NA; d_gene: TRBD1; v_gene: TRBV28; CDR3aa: CASSLWGGTGTHQPQHF; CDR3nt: TGTGCCAGCAGTTTATGGGGAGGGACAGGGACCCATCAGCCCCAGCATTTT
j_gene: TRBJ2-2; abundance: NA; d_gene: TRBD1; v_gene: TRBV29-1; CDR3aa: CSTGTGDTGELFF; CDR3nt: TGCAGCACCGGGACAGGGGACACCGGGGAGCTGTTTTTT